These T cell receptor beta chains were read from a single sample in a study of human T cells and chemical hapten exposure. TCRdb analysed the RACE reads with MiXCR anew, one entry per CDR3 protein. Here the sample spans approximately 370,000 distinct CDR3 sequences, 5.5% being singletons. This specimen consisted of whole blood, obtained in connection with sensitization to the hapten diphenylcyclopropenone (DPC). Receptor source: a woman in her late teens or twenties with alopecia areata. Some clones in this sample may be carry-over from other donors' samples. Each CDR3 is given with its conserved first and last residue. D genes are given only for firm matches. Size is omitted from some rows. Given values are once, few, many or a class for expanded clones.

>few|.|TRBV4-2|TRBJ2-6
TGTGCCAGCAGCCGGAGCCCAAACTCTGGGGCCAACGTCCTGACTTTC
CASSRSPNSGANVLTF
>.|.|TRBV24-1|TRBJ2-1
TGTGCCACCAGTGATTCCTCCTTTTCCAGCGGGTACTACAATGAGCAGTTCTTC
CATSDSSFSSGYYNEQFF
>many|TRBD2|TRBV4-2|TRBJ2-2
TGTGCCAGCAGCCAAGAGGCGGGCCTGACTAGCGGGGGGCGAAACACCGGGGAGCTGTTTTTT
CASSQEAGLTSGGRNTGELFF
>few|.|TRBV29-1|TRBJ2-1
TGCAGCGCCGCGACAGGAACGGGTTACGGTGAGCAGTTCTTC
CSAATGTGYGEQFF
>many|TRBD1|TRBV28|TRBJ1-1
TGTGCCAGCAGCACTGGGACAGGGGACAACACTGAAGCTTTCTTT
CASSTGTGDNTEAFF
>few|.|TRBV15|TRBJ1-4
TGTGCCACCAGCAGAAAAGCAGGGAGGGATGAAAAACTGTTTTTT
CATSRKAGRDEKLFF
>few|TRBD1|TRBV23-1|TRBJ2-3
TGCGCCAGCAGTCATCTTAACCGGGACAGGTCTTCCACAGATACGCAGTATTTT
CASSHLNRDRSSTDTQYF
>.|.|TRBV18|TRBJ2-3
TGTGCCAGCTCACCCGGGCGGGAATCCTTCGCAGATACGCAGTATTTT
CASSPGRESFADTQYF
>many|.|TRBV28|TRBJ2-3
TGTGCCAGCAGGGAAGGGTGGGGCGGAGATACGCAGTATTTT
CASREGWGGDTQYF
>few|.|TRBV2|TRBJ2-6
TGTGCCAGCAGTGGCCGCTCTGGGGCCAACGTCCTGACTTTC
CASSGRSGANVLTF
>.|.|TRBV10-3|TRBJ2-2
TGTGCCATCGAGTCCAGGTCGAACACCGGGGAGCTGTTTTTT
CAIESRSNTGELFF
>many|.|TRBV6-5|TRBJ1-1
TGTGCCAGCAGTGCGTATCAGGGAGAGAACACTGAAGCTTTCTTT
CASSAYQGENTEAFF
>.|TRBD1|TRBV20-1|TRBJ2-1
TGCAGTGCTAGAGATCGGAGGACAGGATACAATGAGCAGTTCTTC
CSARDRRTGYNEQFF
>many|.|TRBV4-3|TRBJ1-1
TGCGCCAGCAGCCAAACCGTGGGGGGCGGGGGTACTGAAGCTTTCTTT
CASSQTVGGGGTEAFF
>few|TRBD1|TRBV5-4|TRBJ1-2
TGTGCCAGCAGCTTGGGAAACGGACAGGGGTATGGCTACACCTTC
CASSLGNGQGYGYTF
>many|TRBD2|TRBV29-1|TRBJ2-5
TGCAGCGTCCCGAGAGGTAGCGGGGAAGAGACCCAGTACTTC
CSVPRGSGEETQYF
>many|TRBD1|TRBV28|TRBJ2-7
TGTGCCAGCAGGTTCACCAGGCAGGGGGCTGACGAGCAGTACTTC
CASRFTRQGADEQYF
>few|.|TRBV10-3|TRBJ2-7
TGTGCCATCAGTGAGAAAGGGGACGAGCAGTACTTC
CAISEKGDEQYF